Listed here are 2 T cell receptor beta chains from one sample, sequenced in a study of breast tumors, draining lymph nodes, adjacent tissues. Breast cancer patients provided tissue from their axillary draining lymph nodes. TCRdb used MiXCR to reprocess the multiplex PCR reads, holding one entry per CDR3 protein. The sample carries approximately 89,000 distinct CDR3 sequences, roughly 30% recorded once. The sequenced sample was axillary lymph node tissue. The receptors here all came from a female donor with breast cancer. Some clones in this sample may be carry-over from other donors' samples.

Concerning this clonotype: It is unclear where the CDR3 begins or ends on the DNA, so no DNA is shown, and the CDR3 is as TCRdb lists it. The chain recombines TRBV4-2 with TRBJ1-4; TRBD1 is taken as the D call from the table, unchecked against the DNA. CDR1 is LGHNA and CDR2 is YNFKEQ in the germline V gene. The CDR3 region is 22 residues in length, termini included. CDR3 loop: CASSATTTMSSSSGQGGEKLFF.

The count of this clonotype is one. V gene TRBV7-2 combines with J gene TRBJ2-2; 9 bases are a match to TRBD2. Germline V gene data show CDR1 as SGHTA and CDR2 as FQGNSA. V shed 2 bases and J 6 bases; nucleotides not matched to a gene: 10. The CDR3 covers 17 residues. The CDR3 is CASSLRAGGFKPGELFF. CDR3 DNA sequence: TGTGCCAGCAGCTTACGGGCGGGAGGGTTTAAACCCGGGGAGCTGTTTTTT.